The entry below describes one T cell receptor (beta chain). Libraries were prepared by immunoSEQ multiplex PCR; TCRdb keeps only in-frame clonotypes and omits some of them. The sample gives about 200,000 clones, roughly nine tenths of which show up once; roughly 0.78% is in the top ten. The sample originates from a study of blood T cell repertoires in COVID-19. The CDR3 loop spans 12 amino acids. CDR1 and CDR2 (germline): MDHEN, SYDVKM. The J gene is TRBJ1-5, the V gene TRBV28; TRBD1 aligns across 7 bases. Sequenced material: peripheral blood. The TCR was taken from a woman in her seventies with acute or convalescent COVID-19. CDR3 sequence reads: CACGGTDQPQHF. The CDR3 DNA reads TGTGCTTGTGGCGGGACAGATCAGCCCCAGCATTTT.